This T cell receptor beta chain comes out of a study of blood T cell repertoires in COVID-19. About the study: In each case, the material was cDNA or gDNA derived from T cells, B-cell-depleted T cells, or PBMCs.

This table comes from immunoSEQ multiplex PCR, and its TCRdb copy is limited to in-frame clones, with some not included. The sample includes more than 400,000 clones, approximately 90% of them seen just once. The germline V gene has CDR1 SGHRS and CDR2 YFSETQ. With 4 bases removed from V and 6 bases from J, the gap between germline ends came to 13 bases. The CDR3 is 13 residues long. Participants were aged roughly 18 to 100 years from about 25 US areas. This sequence originates from a woman between 18 and 30 years old who had recovered from COVID-19. The J gene is TRBJ1-1, the V gene TRBV5-1; D ambiguous. The sample comprised PBMCs or T cells enriched from blood (not recorded which). The DNA of the CDR3 is TGCGCCAGCAGCCAGCCCCCAGAGGCTGAAGCTTTCTTT. Amino acids: CASSQPPEAEAFF.